This is a list of T cell receptor beta chains from one sample in a study of blood T cell repertoires in COVID-19. Profiled with immunoSEQ multiplex PCR; TCRdb holds only in-frame clones, not every one. This table holds 43,000 or so clones, approximately 86% found once. The specimen was peripheral blood. Receptors were obtained from a man between 60 and 75 years old with active COVID-19. The conserved cysteine and the conserved F or W are not part of the CDR3 here.

v_gene	j_gene	CDR3aa
TRBV5-6	TRBJ1-1	ASSLGPGRDTEAF
TRBV18	TRBJ1-1	ASSLRDRGEAF
TRBV3-1/TRBV3-2	TRBJ2-2	ASSQTGRLGLAGAVGELF
TRBV19	TRBJ1-1	ASSIVTGRNTEAF
TRBV11-2	TRBJ1-2	ASSPRGGYGYT
TRBV2	TRBJ2-1	ASSERGSNYNEQF
TRBV4-3	TRBJ2-7	ASSQGPGRQTYEQY
TRBV6-5	TRBJ2-5	ASKLAGAQETQY
TRBV3-1/TRBV3-2	TRBJ2-1	ASSQGSSGRAYEQF
TRBV5-4	TRBJ2-7	ASSLGAGGANYEQY
TRBV19	TRBJ2-7	ASRRDSSSYEQY
TRBV3-1/TRBV3-2	TRBJ2-7	ASSLTSGSYYEQY
TRBV6-1	TRBJ2-3	ASSEPGQGTDTQY
TRBV7-3	TRBJ1-2	ASSSKEPGLNYGYT
TRBV2	TRBJ1-6	ASRKEGSYNSPLH
TRBV5-4	TRBJ2-5	ASSSASGRSRETQY
TRBV27	TRBJ1-5	ASSKTGTGWNQPQH
TRBV5-3	TRBJ1-3	ARSLFSKGLSGNTIY
TRBV21-1	TRBJ1-6	ASTREVTQYNSPLH
TRBV11-2	TRBJ2-7	ASSLRYEQY
TRBV3-1/TRBV3-2	TRBJ2-5	ASSQDFRTQY
TRBV2	TRBJ2-1	ASTGSSYNEQF
TRBV5-6	TRBJ1-2	ASTSRGRRHCGYT